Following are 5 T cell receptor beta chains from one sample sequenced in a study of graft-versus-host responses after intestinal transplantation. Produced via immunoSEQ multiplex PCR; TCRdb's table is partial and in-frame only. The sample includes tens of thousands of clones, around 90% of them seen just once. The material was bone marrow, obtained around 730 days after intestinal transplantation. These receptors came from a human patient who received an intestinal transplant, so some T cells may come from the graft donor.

The CDR3 spells CASSWTVTDTQYF. In DNA, the CDR3 is TGCGCCAGCAGTTGGACTGTCACAGATACGCAGTATTTT. V gene TRBV10-2 combines with J gene TRBJ2-3; tentative D call: TRBD2 (5 bases). V lost 5 bases to trimming and J lost 2 bases, with 8 bases between them. CDR1 is WSHSY, CDR2 SAAADI, per germline. CDR3 length: 13 amino acids.

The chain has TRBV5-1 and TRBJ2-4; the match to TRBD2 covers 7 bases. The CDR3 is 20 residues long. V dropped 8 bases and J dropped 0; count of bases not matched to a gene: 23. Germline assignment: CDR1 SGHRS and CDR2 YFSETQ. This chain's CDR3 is CARDPVGFGGSDLAKNIQYF. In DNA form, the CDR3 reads TGCGCCAGGGACCCTGTCGGTTTCGGCGGGAGTGATCTAGCCAAAAACATTCAGTACTTC.

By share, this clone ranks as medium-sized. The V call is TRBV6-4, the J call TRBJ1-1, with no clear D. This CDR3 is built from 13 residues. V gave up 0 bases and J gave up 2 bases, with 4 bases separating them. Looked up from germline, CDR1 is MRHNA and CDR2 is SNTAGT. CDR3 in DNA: TGTGCCAGCAGTGACTCGGACAACACTGAAGCTTTCTTT. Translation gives CASSDSDNTEAFF.

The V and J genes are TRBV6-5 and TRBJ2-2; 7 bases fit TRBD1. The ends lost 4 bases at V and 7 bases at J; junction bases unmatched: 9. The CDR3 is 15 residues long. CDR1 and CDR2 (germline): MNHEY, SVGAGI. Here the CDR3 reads CASSSPRQGGGELFF. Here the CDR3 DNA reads TGTGCCAGCAGTTCCCCTCGACAGGGCGGCGGGGAGCTGTTTTTT.

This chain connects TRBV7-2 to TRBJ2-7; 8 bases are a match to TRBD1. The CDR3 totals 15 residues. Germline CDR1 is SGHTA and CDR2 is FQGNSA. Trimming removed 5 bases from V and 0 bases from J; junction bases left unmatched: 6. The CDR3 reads CASSPRQGNSYEQYF. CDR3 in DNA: TGTGCCAGCAGCCCTAGACAGGGGAACTCCTACGAGCAGTACTTC.